The next 9 T cell receptor beta chains were all read from a single sample in a study of tumor-infiltrating lymphocytes in primary liver carcinoma. Unsorted whole blood supplied the RNA, and germline DNA was extracted too. The investigators made TCR beta cDNA from around 540 ng total RNA, using a constant-region primer. Sequencing libraries for TCR beta derived from three nested multiplex PCR rounds that used slightly modified ARM-PCR. Investigators reported that the first two PCR rounds, at around 10 cycles each, used TRBV1-TRBV30 forward primers with a C-beta reverse primer. TCRdb processed the multiplex PCR reads anew with MiXCR; each CDR3 protein has one entry. The sample has about 320,000 distinct CDR3 sequences, around three fifths seen once; the top ten hold approximately 15%. Input material: peripheral blood. All receptors come from a woman in her 30s with primary liver carcinoma and hepatitis B virus infection.

This clonotype was found a few times. The J gene is TRBJ2-7, the V gene TRBV10-3; possibly TRBD1 or TRBD2 for D (5 bases each). This CDR3 spans 12 amino acids. The germline CDR1 and CDR2 sequences are ENHRY and SYGVKD. Deletions cut 9 bases from V and 5 bases from J, with 14 bases between. The CDR3 nucleotides read TGTGCCATAGGGATGGGGCGGGACGAGCAGTACTTC. Protein sequence: CAIGMGRDEQYF.

This clonotype was found a few times. This may be a read error, as it is one base from a much larger clone. This chain joins TRBV11-2 and TRBJ2-2; 7 bases align to TRBD2. The CDR3 runs to 16 residues. Per the germline V gene, CDR1 is SGHAT and CDR2 is FQNNGV. The CDR3 is CASRLPSGPNTGEPFF. CDR3 coding DNA: TGTGCCAGCAGACTCCCTAGCGGACCGAACACCGGGGAGCCGTTTTTT.

The chain has TRBV7-9 and TRBJ1-1; TRBD1 matches 9 bases. This CDR3 has 14 amino acids. Trimming took 3 bases from V and 4 from J; bases not matched to a gene: 3. Germline V gene data show CDR1 as SEHNR and CDR2 as FQNEAQ (reference sequence). The CDR3: CASSLTGGTTEAFF. CDR3 coding DNA: TGTGCCAGCAGCTTGACAGGGGGTACCACTGAAGCTTTCTTT.

The V and J genes are TRBV6-1 and TRBJ2-1; 7 positions match TRBD2. This CDR3 region has 16 residues. Trimming cost V 1 base and J 3 bases; bases outside gene matches: 6. Germline CDR1 is MNHNS and CDR2 is SASEGT. The CDR3 spells CASSEDERDYYNEQFF. CDR3 sequence (DNA): TGTGCCAGCAGTGAAGATGAGCGGGATTACTACAATGAGCAGTTCTTC.

The chain joins TRBV12-3 or TRBV12-4 to TRBJ1-1; D is perhaps TRBD1 (5 bases). The V end was cut by 4 bases, the J end by 6 bases, with 15 bases between. The CDR3 has 14 residues. Written as DNA, the CDR3 is TGTGCCAGCAGTTCGGGTGGGGGTGGCGCTGAAGCTTTCTTT. Its protein is CASSSGGGGAEAFF.

Concerning this clonotype: One junction end disagrees with the germline gene, perhaps due to a read error. V and J are TRBV24-1 and TRBJ2-1; possible D gene TRBD1, 6 bases. Germline V gene lookup returns CDR1 KGHDR and CDR2 SFDVKD. This CDR3 has 16 amino acids. CDR3 region: CATCDSQGLGYNEQFF. CDR3 coding DNA: TGTGCCACCTGTGACTCACAGGGTTTGGGCTACAATGAGCAGTTCTTC.

This clonotype has just one count. The junction and the germline gene differ at one end; a read error may be behind it. This sequence joins TRBV6-2 or TRBV6-3 and TRBJ2-5; D remains unclear. CDR1 is MNHEY and CDR2 is SVGEGT in the germline V gene. CDR3 size: 12 residues. Written as DNA, the CDR3 is TGTGCCAGCAGAGGAATGGCGGAGACCCAATACTTC. As protein: CASRGMAETQYF.

This clonotype was found a few times. The CDR3 region is CASTKTAADTQYF. The DNA of the CDR3 is TGTGCCAGCACTAAGACGGCGGCAGATACGCAGTATTTT. The V gene is TRBV6-1, the J gene TRBJ2-3; D unresolved. Germline V CDR1 and CDR2: MNHNS, SASEGT. The CDR3 extends over 13 amino acids. Trimming stripped 7 bases from V and 4 bases from J, with 12 bases between.

The chain combines TRBV6-5 with TRBJ2-4, with TRBD1 matching over 9 bases. With 5 bases clipped from V and 2 bases from J, the junction kept 4 bases outside the gene matches. This CDR3 has 15 residues. Germline CDR1 and CDR2: MNHEY and SVGAGI. Written as DNA, the CDR3 is TGTGCCAGCAGTGTTAACAGGGGGCCCAAAAACATTCAGTACTTC. Amino acids: CASSVNRGPKNIQYF.